This T cell receptor beta chain was identified in a study of blood T cell repertoires in COVID-19. Whole-study context: Researchers got acute and convalescent COVID-19 samples from the United States, Italy and Spain. Sample material is recorded as cDNA or gDNA derived from T cells, B-cell-depleted T cells, or PBMCs.

The CDR3 covers 13 residues. V was trimmed by 4 bases and J by 3 bases, leaving 12 bases between them. CDR1 is SQVTM and CDR2 is ANQGSEA in the germline V gene. Original analysis: From reference gene primer amplification, estimates of nucleated cell counts were derived. TCRdb's table, derived via immunoSEQ multiplex PCR, lists solely in-frame clones and lacks some. V, J and clone size were drawn from that table, and D and trimming were deduced from the DNA. Of around 95,000 clones in the sample, less than 95% are singletons; the top ten hold around 5%. This rearrangement joins TRBV29-1 to TRBJ1-1; tentative D call: TRBD1 (6 bases). The specimen sequenced was peripheral blood. The receptor was derived from a man over 45 with acute or convalescent COVID-19. CDR3 amino acids: CSVGGGGDTEAFF. CDR3 nucleotides: TGCAGCGTTGGGGGGGGCGGCGACACTGAAGCTTTCTTT.